What follows are 18 T cell receptor beta chains derived from one specimen sequenced in a study of Ad26.COV2.S vaccination and SARS-CoV-2 variants. Method: immunoSEQ multiplex PCR; TCRdb's copy keeps in-frame clones and lacks some. The sample shows about 350,000 clones, 86% of them seen only once. Treatment: around 19 received Ad26.COV2.S at low or high dose, single or two shots; about 5 received placebo; per-sample allocation not given. Following the first vaccine or placebo injection, samples were taken on day 63. This specimen was peripheral blood, taken in a trial of Ad26.COV2.S vaccine versus placebo. These receptors were taken from a person between 18 and 65 years old who received the Ad26.COV2.S COVID-19 vaccine or a placebo.

The V gene is TRBV6-5, the J gene TRBJ2-5; D is possibly TRBD2 (5 bases). V lost 0 bases to trimming and J lost 2 bases, with 10 bases between them. CDR1 and CDR2 from the germline V gene are MNHEY and SVGAGI. The CDR3 totals 15 residues. The CDR3 spells CASSYSWAGQETQYF. Written as DNA, the CDR3 is TGTGCCAGCAGTTACTCTTGGGCGGGTCAAGAGACCCAGTACTTC.

The CDR3 protein is CASSLTLRQYF. CDR3 nucleotides: TGTGCCAGCAGCTTAACTCTCCGACAGTACTTC. The V call is TRBV11-1, the J call TRBJ2-7; D call uncertain. Germline lookup yields CDR1 SGHAT and CDR2 FQDESV (reference sequence). The CDR3 sequence is 11 residues long. The ends were cut back, 2 bases at V and 10 bases at J, with 9 bases in the middle.

The chain recombines TRBV7-2 with TRBJ2-7; possible D gene TRBD1, 5 bases. Germline values: CDR1 SGHTA, CDR2 FQGNSA. This CDR3 is 14 amino acids long. V shed 5 bases and J shed 0 bases, with 11 bases lying between them. CDR3 nucleotides: TGTGCCAGCAGCCCCCGACAGAGCTCCTACGAGCAGTACTTC. The encoded protein is CASSPRQSSYEQYF.

The chain has TRBV25-1 and TRBJ1-1; D may be TRBD1 (6 bases). The CDR3 sequence is 13 residues long. Germline CDR1 is MGHDK and CDR2 is SYGVNS. V was pared by 6 bases and J by 2 bases, with 10 bases between. CDR3 loop: CASSGQTNTEAFF. The CDR3 region has the DNA TGTGCCAGCAGCGGACAGACCAACACTGAAGCTTTCTTT.

The chain carries TRBV10-1 and TRBJ2-5; D gene ambiguous. The CDR3 runs 13 residues. Trimming pared 0 bases from V and 5 bases from J, leaving 7 bases between. Germline V CDR1 and CDR2: WNHNN, SYGVQD (reference sequence). The CDR3 DNA follows: TGCGCCAGCAGTGAGTCTCCGTCGGAGACCCAGTACTTC. Its protein product is CASSESPSETQYF.

As DNA, the CDR3 is TGTGCCAGCAGTTTCGGGGGGGCTAGTAATGAAAAACTGTTTTTT. Translation gives CASSFGGASNEKLFF. The chain employs TRBV28 and TRBJ1-4; a weak D match, TRBD1 (6 bases). V was trimmed by 3 bases and J by 4 bases, leaving 12 bases between them. Germline assignment: CDR1 MDHEN and CDR2 SYDVKM. The CDR3 loop spans 15 amino acids. Combining the CDR3 with reference TRBV28 and TRBJ1-4 gives the whole variable domain DVKVTQSSRYLVKRTGEKVFLECVQDMDHENMFWYRQDPGLGLRLIYFSYDVKMKEKGDIPEGYSVSREKKERFSLILESASTNQTSMYLCASSFGGASNEKLFFGSGTQLSVL.

The chain has TRBV11-2 and TRBJ2-1, with 7 bases matching TRBD2. The CDR3 spans 13 residues. CDR1 and CDR2 (germline): SGHAT, FQNNGV. V was clipped by 8 bases and J by 4 bases; unmatched bases: 5. The CDR3 DNA sequence: TGTGCCAGCGGGGGGGGTTCTTACAATGAGCAGTTCTTC. It encodes CASGGGSYNEQFF. The variable domain in full, with the rest retrieved from reference TRBV11-2 and TRBJ2-1, is EAGVAQSPRYKIIEKRQSVAFWCNPISGHATLYWYQQILGQGPKLLIQFQNNGVVDDSQLPKDRFSAERLKGVDSTLKIQPAKLEDSAVYLCASGGGSYNEQFFGPGTRLTVL.

The V call is TRBV6-5, the J call TRBJ1-1; no clear D. CDR3 length: 13 residues. CDR1 is MNHEY, CDR2 SVGAGI, per germline. The V and J ends lost 6 bases and 3 bases respectively, with 11 bases between them. CDR3 region: CASSYSLYTEAFF. For the CDR3, the DNA is TGTGCCAGCAGCTACAGTTTGTACACTGAAGCTTTCTTT.

The chain employs TRBV10-3 and TRBJ2-3; possibly TRBD1 for D (5 bases). The germline gives CDR1 ENHRY, CDR2 SYGVKD. V shed 0 bases and J shed 1 base, with 8 bases lying between them. CDR3 size: 15 residues. In DNA, the CDR3 is TGTGCCATCAGTGAGTCTAGGGGCCGCACAGATACGCAGTATTTT. Its translation: CAISESRGRTDTQYF.

The V and J genes are TRBV6-1 and TRBJ2-1, with unresolved D. Trimming left V 2 bases short and J 5 bases short, with 7 bases between. CDR3 length: 13 amino acids. Per germline, CDR1 MNHNS and CDR2 SASEGT. As DNA, the CDR3 is TGTGCCAGCAGTGAAACAACTAACAATGAGCAGTTCTTC. It is translated as CASSETTNNEQFF.

This clone was detected once. CDR3 in amino acids: CAWSVGGEGQPQHF. Written as DNA, the CDR3 is TGTGCCTGGAGTGTAGGGGGAGAGGGTCAGCCCCAGCATTTT. The chain couples TRBV30 to TRBJ1-5, with a weak D call TRBD1 (6 bases). This CDR3 is built from 14 residues. Germline CDR1 is GTSNPN and CDR2 is SVGIG (reference sequence). Deletions cut 0 bases from V and 6 bases from J, with 12 bases between.

The chain uses TRBV5-4 and TRBJ2-5; D perhaps matches TRBD1 (7 bases). The CDR3 length is 15 residues. The ends were cut back, 3 bases at V and 1 base at J, with 13 bases in the middle. Germline lookup yields CDR1 SGHNT and CDR2 YYREEE (reference sequence). DNA of the CDR3: TGTGCCAGCAGCTCGGGCGGGACAGTCCAAGAGACCCAGTACTTC. Amino acid sequence: CASSSGGTVQETQYF.

A remark on this clone: In the same sample, other DNA sequences code for this CDR3. The chain employs TRBV19 and TRBJ1-2; no clear D gene. CDR3 length: 13 amino acids. CDR1 is LNHDA and CDR2 is SQIVND in the germline V gene (reference sequence). V dropped 5 bases and J dropped 0 bases, with 7 bases sitting between them. The CDR3 DNA sequence: TGTGCCAGTAGTCAAAGAGCTAACTATGGCTACACCTTC. It translates to CASSQRANYGYTF.

The chain links TRBV18 to TRBJ1-1, with D unresolved. Trimming removed 0 bases at V and 5 bases at J, with 16 bases between. CDR3 length equals 16 residues. Germline-derived CDR1 and CDR2 are KGHSH and LQKENI. The CDR3 nucleotides are TGTGCCAGCTCACCACCCTCTGTGCTGCGGTATACTGAAGCTTTCTTT. It is translated as CASSPPSVLRYTEAFF. Together with reference TRBV18 and TRBJ1-1, the CDR3 gives the full variable domain: NAGVMQNPRHLVRRRGQEARLRCSPMKGHSHVYWYRQLPEEGLKFMVYLQKENIIDESGMPKERFSAEFPKEGPSILRIQQVVRGDSAAYFCASSPPSVLRYTEAFFGQGTRLTVV.

V usage is TRBV3-1 (or the pseudogene TRBV3-2) and J usage is TRBJ1-6, with 12 bases lining up with TRBD1. J gave up 9 bases and V 4 bases, and 1 base lay outside the gene matches. Looked up from germline, CDR1 is LGHDT and CDR2 is YNNKEL (reference sequence). The CDR3 spans 14 residues. Here the CDR3 DNA reads TGTGCCAGCAGCCGGGGACAGGGGGCTTCACCCCTCCACTTT. Its protein product is CASSRGQGASPLHF.

The table lists this clone with a count of one. V usage is TRBV9 and J usage is TRBJ2-7, with 7 bases that match TRBD1. The CDR3 covers 12 residues. The germline CDR1 and CDR2 sequences are SGDLS and YYNGEE. Trimming at V came to 4 bases and at J to 3 bases, leaving 1 base not matched to a gene. The CDR3 bases are TGTGCCAGCAGCAGACAGGGCTACGAGCAGTACTTC. This gives the protein CASSRQGYEQYF. Full variable domain (missing parts from reference TRBV9 and TRBJ2-7): DSGVTQTPKHLITATGQRVTLRCSPRSGDLSVYWYQQSLDQGLQFLIQYYNGEERAKGNILERFSAQQFPDLHSELNLSSLELGDSALYFCASSRQGYEQYFGPGTRLTVT.

J is TRBJ2-1 and V is TRBV7-9; TRBD1 agrees at 9 bases. Germline V gene lookup returns CDR1 SEHNR and CDR2 FQNEAQ (reference sequence). The CDR3 runs 14 residues. V was clipped by 7 bases and J by 7 bases; unmatched bases: 8. CDR3 nucleotides: TGTGCCAGCAACCCGGGACAGGGAGTTAATGAGCAGTTCTTC. Translated: CASNPGQGVNEQFF. Full variable domain (outside the CDR3, taken from reference TRBV7-9 and TRBJ2-1): DTGVSQNPRHKITKRGQNVTFRCDPISEHNRLYWYRQTLGQGPEFLTYFQNEAQLEKSRLLSDRFSAERPKGSFSTLEIQRTEQGDSAMYLCASNPGQGVNEQFFGPGTRLTVL.

This chain joins TRBV10-2 and TRBJ1-2, with TRBD1 matching 7 bases. CDR3 length equals 14 residues. V lost 8 bases and J lost 6; bases outside the gene matches: 12. CDR1 is WSHSY, CDR2 SAAADI, per germline. The CDR3 nucleotides are TGCGCCAGCGGGGGGAGGGGGCACCTTGATGGCTACACCTTC. Protein: CASGGRGHLDGYTF.